This T cell receptor beta chain came from a study of Graves' ophthalmopathy and Graves' hyperthyroidism. The TCR beta CDR3 regions underwent amplification from RNA transcripts. Second-round multiplex PCR came after first-round RT-PCR with HTBI primers. Via MiXCR, TCRdb re-called the multiplex PCR reads, giving one row per CDR3 protein. The data contain 580,000 or so distinct CDR3 sequences, roughly 40% of them singletons. Broader study findings: Most thyroid clonotypes expanded beyond 0.001 frequency were also found in blood. Using a 13-signature model, the authors split ophthalmopathy from stable hyperthyroidism, with roughly 90% sensitivity and 81.08% specificity.

Patients in the hyperthyroidism group, adults aged 18 to 65, were newly diagnosed, under 2 months' duration. If patients had other autoimmune diseases, uncontrolled infections, pregnancy or lactation, they were excluded. Comment on this clonotype: Its target is unknown.

The receptor was isolated from an adult man with Graves' hyperthyroidism. The sample comprised peripheral blood or thyroid tissue (not recorded which).

CDR3 protein: CASSEDPAGITYEQYF. The CDR3 DNA follows: TGTGCCAGCAGTGAGGATCCAGCGGGGATAACCTACGAGCAGTACTTC. This chain joins TRBV7-9 and TRBJ2-7; TRBD2 aligns across 7 bases. This CDR3 spans 16 amino acids. The germline V gene encodes CDR1 SEHNR and CDR2 FQNEAQ (reference sequence). Trimming cost V 6 bases and J 2 bases; bases outside gene matches: 13.